The 17 T cell receptor beta chains below come from one sample, sequenced in a study of TIL therapy for anti-PD-1-resistant metastatic lung cancer. Time point meaning: pre-treatment sample, taken before nivolumab and TIL therapy. Most excised metastases sampled were pleural nodules or supraclavicular lymph nodes. The immunoSEQ assay was v3. Only in-frame clones appear in the TCRdb table, and some are missing; sequencing was by immunoSEQ multiplex PCR. The sample records approximately 92,000 clones, less than 70% being singletons. The sample here was tumor tissue, taken at baseline. These receptors were collected from a person aged 25 to 85 with non-small cell lung cancer.

This clone was picked up many times. The genes are TRBV30 and TRBJ2-1, with 7 bases aligning to TRBD2. The V gene's germline CDR1 is GTSNPN and CDR2 SVGIG (reference sequence). The V and J ends lost 5 bases and 0 bases, in that order; junction bases with no gene match: 4. The CDR3 extends over 14 amino acids. The CDR3 sequence: CAWHGGSSYNEQFF. CDR3 nucleotides: TGTGCCTGGCACGGGGGGAGCTCCTACAATGAGCAGTTCTTC. The variable domain in full, completed from reference TRBV30 and TRBJ2-1, reads SQTIHQWPATLVQPVGSPLSLECTVEGTSNPNLYWYRQAAGRGLQLLFYSVGIGQISSEVPQNLSASRPQDRQFILSSKKLLLSDSGFYLCAWHGGSSYNEQFFGPGTRLTVL.

The rearrangement links TRBV4-3 to TRBJ2-1, with TRBD2 matching 9 bases. Germline trimming cut 0 bases from V and 12 bases from J; bases unmatched to any gene: 9. Per the germline V gene, CDR1 is LGHNA and CDR2 is YSLEER. The length of the CDR3 is 15 residues. CDR3 in DNA: TGCGCCAGCAGCCAAGATCTCGGCGGCGGGAGGGTGCAGTTCTTC. Amino acids: CASSQDLGGGRVQFF.

The chain has TRBV5-1 and TRBJ2-7; TRBD2 matches 10 bases. CDR3 length equals 14 residues. The J segment lost 3 bases and the V segment lost 3 bases, leaving 3 bases of the junction unmatched. From germline, CDR1 is SGHRS and CDR2 YFSETQ. The CDR3 loop is CASSSSGSRYEQYF. CDR3 DNA: TGCGCCAGCAGCTCTAGCGGGAGCCGCTACGAGCAGTACTTC.

This sequence joins TRBV7-2 and TRBJ2-1, with a possible D match to TRBD2 (6 bases). Trimming took off 1 base at V and 3 bases at J, with 10 bases between the two ends. The germline gives CDR1 SGHTA, CDR2 FQGNSA. This CDR3 has 15 residues. The CDR3 DNA follows: TGTGCCAGCAGCTTAGGGGGGACTCTCTACAATGAGCAGTTCTTC. It translates to CASSLGGTLYNEQFF.

The chain joins TRBV5-6 to TRBJ2-7; no clear D gene. Germline CDR1 and CDR2: SGHDT and YYEEEE. This CDR3 contains 12 residues. Trimming stripped 1 base from V and 5 bases from J, with 7 bases between. CDR3 in amino acids: CASSLTTDEQYF. The DNA for the CDR3 is TGTGCCAGCAGCTTGACTACAGACGAGCAGTACTTC.

CDR3 region: CASRLPGTGNYEQYF. The DNA of the CDR3 is TGTGCCAGCAGACTTCCCGGGACAGGGAACTACGAGCAGTACTTC. This chain connects TRBV2 to TRBJ2-7, with 9 bases matching TRBD1. Losses at the gene ends were 6 bases for V and 3 bases for J; bases not matched to a gene: 9. The germline CDR1 and CDR2 sequences are SNHLY and FYNNEI. This CDR3 is built from 15 residues.

The chain carries TRBV3-1 (or the pseudogene TRBV3-2) and TRBJ2-2; 16 bases match TRBD2. CDR1 is LGHDT and CDR2 is YNNKEL in the germline V gene (reference sequence). CDR3 length: 18 amino acids. With 4 bases clipped from V and 1 base from J, the junction kept 3 bases outside the gene matches. Written as DNA, the CDR3 is TGTGCCAGCAGCCCGGGACTAGCGGGAGGGTTGAACACCGGGGAGCTGTTTTTT. Its translation: CASSPGLAGGLNTGELFF.

The CDR3 sequence: CSASRSSGNYEQYF. CDR3 DNA: TGCAGTGCTAGTAGATCTAGCGGGAACTACGAGCAGTACTTC. This chain joins TRBV20-1 and TRBJ2-7, with 9 bases aligning to TRBD2. This CDR3 comprises 14 residues. Germline CDR1 reads DFQATT; CDR2 reads SNEGSKA (reference sequence). After removal of 3 bases from V and 3 bases from J, the junction contained 6 bases not matched to a gene.

This chain uses TRBV19 with TRBJ1-5, with D perhaps matching TRBD1 (6 bases). CDR3 length equals 14 residues. V gave up 6 bases and J gave up 6 bases, with 15 bases separating them. The V gene's germline CDR1 is LNHDA and CDR2 SQIVND (reference sequence). CDR3 DNA: TGTGCCAGTAGCTTCGTACAGGGATTTCAGCCCCAGCATTTT. Protein: CASSFVQGFQPQHF. Complete variable domain (other parts from reference TRBV19 and TRBJ1-5): DGGITQSPKYLFRKEGQNVTLSCEQNLNHDAMYWYRQDPGQGLRLIYYSQIVNDFQKGDIAEGYSVSREKKESFPLTVTSAQKNPTAFYLCASSFVQGFQPQHFGDGTRLSIL.

The V gene is TRBV27, the J gene TRBJ1-2, with 9 bases fitting TRBD1. This CDR3 spans 14 amino acids. Germline assignment: CDR1 MNHEY and CDR2 SMNVEV (reference sequence). J lost 7 bases, V lost 6 bases, and 9 bases had no gene match. CDR3 DNA sequence: TGTGCCAGCAGCAAACAGGGGGCGAGTGGTGGCTACACCTTC. Translated: CASSKQGASGGYTF.

The chain links TRBV6-6 to TRBJ1-1, with D possibly being TRBD1 (5 bases). CDR3 size: 15 residues. The germline V gene has CDR1 MNHNY and CDR2 SVGAGI (reference sequence). Trimming removed 3 bases from V and 4 bases from J, with 15 bases in between. For the CDR3, the DNA is TGTGCCAGCAGTTATGACCAGGGTCGTGGCACTGAAGCTTTCTTT. Amino acids: CASSYDQGRGTEAFF.

The V call is TRBV7-9, the J call TRBJ2-1, with 10 bases identical to TRBD2. The CDR3 extends over 14 amino acids. Germline V gene sequence: CDR1 SEHNR, CDR2 FQNEAQ (reference sequence). The J segment lost 12 bases and the V segment lost 3 bases, leaving 8 bases of the junction unmatched. This CDR3 is CASSFAILAGMQFF. CDR3 nucleotide sequence: TGTGCCAGCAGCTTCGCCATACTAGCGGGGATGCAGTTCTTC.

The chain is built from TRBV7-3 and TRBJ1-1; 8 bases map to TRBD1. CDR3 size: 16 residues. After removal of 0 bases from V and 4 bases from J, the junction contained 7 bases not matched to a gene. The germline CDR1 and CDR2 sequences are SGHTA and FQGTGA. The CDR3 DNA sequence: TGTGCCAGCAGCTTAACCCAGCAGGGGGCCCCCACTGAAGCTTTCTTT. This encodes CASSLTQQGAPTEAFF.

The CDR3 region is CASSLNGGVNEKLFF. The DNA for the CDR3 is TGTGCCAGCAGTTTAAACGGCGGAGTTAATGAAAAACTGTTTTTT. This chain links TRBV27 with TRBJ1-4; unclear D gene. With 2 bases removed from V and 4 bases from J, the gap between germline ends came to 11 bases. This CDR3 comprises 15 residues. Germline loops: CDR1 MNHEY, CDR2 SMNVEV (reference sequence).

This clone appeared once. This sample also contains other DNA sequences that code for the same CDR3. V gene TRBV5-4 combines with J gene TRBJ2-5; D possibly corresponds to TRBD1 (6 bases). CDR3 length: 14 amino acids. V was pared by 2 bases and J by 5 bases, with 13 bases between. Per the germline V gene, CDR1 is SGHNT and CDR2 is YYREEE (reference sequence). Here the CDR3 DNA reads TGTGCCAGCAGCTTAGCAGGGGTTGGGGAGACCCAGTACTTC. Amino acids: CASSLAGVGETQYF.

This chain connects TRBV6-5 to TRBJ2-7, with 7 positions matching TRBD1. CDR3 size: 15 residues. After removal of 6 bases from V and 2 bases from J, the junction contained 10 bases not matched to a gene. Germline lookup yields CDR1 MNHEY and CDR2 SVGAGI. CDR3 DNA sequence: TGTGCCAGCAGCCTCGCCGGGACAGCGACCTACGAGCAGTACTTC. It yields the protein CASSLAGTATYEQYF.

V gene TRBV24-1 combines with J gene TRBJ1-2, with a tentative D call TRBD1 (6 bases). The CDR3 loop spans 14 amino acids. Germline V gene data show CDR1 as KGHDR and CDR2 as SFDVKD. The V end lost 3 bases, the J end lost 4 bases, and 11 bases lay between the germline ends. The CDR3 region is CATSDPGQSYGYTF. For the CDR3, the DNA is TGTGCCACCAGTGATCCCGGACAGAGCTATGGCTACACCTTC.